This T cell receptor (beta chain) is drawn from a study of CD8+ T cells in alopecia areata listed by TCRdb under 2018. Describing the broader study: The treated patients, all with moderate-to-severe alopecia areata, were enrolled in an open-label pilot trial of oral tofacitinib given at 5 to 10 mg twice daily. immunoSEQ multiplex PCR using 35 Vbeta forward primers and 13 Jbeta reverse primers was used to amplify TCRbeta CDR3 regions. In both human patients and the C3H/HeJ mouse model, the study applied high-throughput TCRbeta sequencing to look at T cell clonal expansion in alopecia areata. RNA came from the PAXgene miRNA kit for fixed scalp, the miRNeasy kit for PBMCs, and the RNeasy kit for mouse skin. Biopsies were taken from tofacitinib-treated patients at baseline and again at 4 and 24 weeks into treatment, and several of those patients also had a later scalp biopsy. Patients stayed on tofacitinib for 6 to 18 months and then had 6 months of follow-up off drug so that delayed response and recurrence could be assessed. Clonality in the scalp was compared among normal scalp (n=4), patchy alopecia areata scalp (n=8), and alopecia totalis/universalis scalp (n=8). The SALT score, which quantifies the percentage of affected scalp surface area, was used to measure disease severity in treated patients. In humans, TCRbeta sequencing was performed on scalp tissue and on sorted CD4+ and CD8+ peripheral blood T cells from healthy controls and from patients with patchy or totalis/universalis alopecia areata. Findings and caveats that apply to the study as a whole: Compared with normal scalp, lesional scalp, particularly in alopecia totalis/universalis, had higher clonality and more expanded CD8+ clones, which suggests antigenic drive. Many expanded lesional clones persisted in scalp and blood during tofacitinib treatment, which may partly explain relapse after stopping treatment. Resident alphabeta T cells in normal human skin are also sequenced, complicating scalp TCR repertoire analysis, unlike mouse skin dominated by gammadelta T cells. With tofacitinib, both scalp clonality and the number of expanded CD8+ clones among the top 100 scalp clones went down significantly. Shared TCR sequences between patients were less evident than in mice, which may be partly attributable to HLA diversity in the patient population. The treated cohort was small, with a single nonresponder, so links between baseline CD8+ expansion and response need larger studies.

The sample's time point label, in plain terms: 4 weeks on oral tofacitinib. This specimen's treatment or condition label, per the study, means: oral pan-JAK inhibitor, 5-10 mg twice daily. From alopecia areata patients, peripheral blood was collected along with lesional scalp punch biopsies. After PBMCs were isolated by density centrifugation and stained for CD3, CD4 and CD8, a FACSAria was used to sort CD4+ and CD8+ T cells. Details on this clone: The antigen it binds to is not known. One base away there is no much larger clone; base qualities are not given.

The method behind the library was the immunoSEQ multiplex PCR assay. RNA was extracted from all samples and reverse transcribed into cDNA as template for TCR sequencing. SuperScript III was used for first-strand cDNA synthesis, primed with a 2:1 mix of oligo-dT and random hexamers. A synthetic immune receptor repertoire was used to gauge amplification bias, and whatever bias remained was removed computationally. Per the source publication's procedure: Raw reads were preprocessed for error removal, and CDR3 was defined according to IMGT conventions as running from the conserved cysteine to phenylalanine. Clonality was computed as 1 minus the Shannon entropy, with the entropy normalized by log2 of the number of productive unique TCRs. Whether each scalp clone was CD4 or CD8 was inferred by checking scalp TCRbeta sequences against the CD4 and CD8 repertoires from sorted blood. Sourced from immuneACCESS, this table was stored by TCRdb with only in-frame sequences that have V and J called. A share of the clones is absent; for the studies checked, an unresolved V gene accounts for under half, and the remainder has no known explanation. V, J and clone size derive from that table, while D and trimming were established from the DNA sequence. The sample table holds fewer than 250,000 clones, of which roughly three fifths were seen once. The ten largest clonotypes hold 0.69% of the sample.

V is cut back by 4 bases and J by 0 bases, with 5 bases in the junction unmatched. The CDR3 numbers 15 residues from cysteine through phenylalanine. The kept DNA is CDR3 alone, 45 bases in frame from the first base. As encoded in the germline V gene, CDR1 is SGHTA while CDR2 is FQGNSA. The source was CD4+ T cells sorted from blood, collected at week 4, from a patient treated with tofacitinib. The V gene is TRBV7-2 and the J gene is TRBJ1-1; 7 bases in the junction line up with TRBD1. The receptor's source is a human donor with alopecia areata. The CDR3 reads CASSWGTAMNTEAFF. The nucleotide sequence reads TGTGCCAGCAGCTGGGGGACAGCCATGAACACTGAAGCTTTCTTT.